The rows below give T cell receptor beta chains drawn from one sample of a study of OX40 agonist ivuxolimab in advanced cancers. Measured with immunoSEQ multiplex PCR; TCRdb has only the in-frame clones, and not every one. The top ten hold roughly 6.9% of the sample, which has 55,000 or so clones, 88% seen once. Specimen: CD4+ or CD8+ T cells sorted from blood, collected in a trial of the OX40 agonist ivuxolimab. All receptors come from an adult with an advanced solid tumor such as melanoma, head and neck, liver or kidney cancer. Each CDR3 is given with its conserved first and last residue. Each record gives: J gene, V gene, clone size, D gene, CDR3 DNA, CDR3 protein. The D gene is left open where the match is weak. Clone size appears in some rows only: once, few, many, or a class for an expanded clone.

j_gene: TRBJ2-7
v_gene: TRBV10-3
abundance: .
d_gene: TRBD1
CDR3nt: TGTGCCATCAGTGAGGGACAGGGCTACGAGCAGTACTTC
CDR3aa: CAISEGQGYEQYF

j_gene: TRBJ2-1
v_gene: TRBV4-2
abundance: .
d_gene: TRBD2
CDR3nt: TGTGCCAGCAGCCAAGAGACTAGCGGGATATTTCCCAGTGGCGATGAGCAGTTCTTC
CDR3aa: CASSQETSGIFPSGDEQFF

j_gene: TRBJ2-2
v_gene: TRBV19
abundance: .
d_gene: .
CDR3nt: TGTGCCAGTAGTATGCGGGAACAGACCGGGGAGCTGTTTTTT
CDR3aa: CASSMREQTGELFF

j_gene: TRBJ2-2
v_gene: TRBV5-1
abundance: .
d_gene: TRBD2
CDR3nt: TGCGCCAGCAGCACGGGACTAGCGGTGGATAGGAACACCGGGGAGCTGTTTTTT
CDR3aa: CASSTGLAVDRNTGELFF

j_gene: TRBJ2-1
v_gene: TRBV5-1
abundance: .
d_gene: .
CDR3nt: TGCGCCAGCAGCTTGACCCCAAATGGTAATGAGCAGTTCTTC
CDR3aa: CASSLTPNGNEQFF

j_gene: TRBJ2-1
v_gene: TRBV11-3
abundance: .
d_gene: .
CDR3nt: TGTGCCAGCAGCCCAGTCTCAGGAGGGGAGCAGTTCTTC
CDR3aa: CASSPVSGGEQFF

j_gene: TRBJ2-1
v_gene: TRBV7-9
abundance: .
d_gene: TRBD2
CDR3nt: TGTGCCAGCAGCGCCAGCGGGAGAGTCTCGGGTTTTGGTGAGCAGTTCTTC
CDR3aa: CASSASGRVSGFGEQFF

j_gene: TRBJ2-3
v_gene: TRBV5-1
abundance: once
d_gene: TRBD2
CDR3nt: TGCGCCAGCAGACTAGCGGGTCACAGCACAGATACGCAGTATTTT
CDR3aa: CASRLAGHSTDTQYF

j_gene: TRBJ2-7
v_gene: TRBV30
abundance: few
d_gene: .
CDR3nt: TGTGCCGGAATGAGAGACTACGAGCAGTACTTC
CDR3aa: CAGMRDYEQYF

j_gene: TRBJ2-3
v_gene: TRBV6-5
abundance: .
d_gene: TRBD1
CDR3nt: TGTGCCAGCAGGAAAGGGGGCCGCACAGATACGCAGTATTTT
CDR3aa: CASRKGGRTDTQYF

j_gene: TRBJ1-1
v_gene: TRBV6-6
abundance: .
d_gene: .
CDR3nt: TGTGCCAGCACTCAGAACGTCGGGACTGAAGCTTTCTTT
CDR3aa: CASTQNVGTEAFF

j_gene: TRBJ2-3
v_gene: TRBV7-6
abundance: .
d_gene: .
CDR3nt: TGTGCCAGCAGCCATCTAGCCGGCACAGATACGCAGTATTTT
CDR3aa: CASSHLAGTDTQYF

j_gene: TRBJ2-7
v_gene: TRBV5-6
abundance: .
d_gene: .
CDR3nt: TGTGCCAGCAGCTCGCAGGGCGCCCTATCCCCCTACGAGCAGTACTTC
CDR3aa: CASSSQGALSPYEQYF

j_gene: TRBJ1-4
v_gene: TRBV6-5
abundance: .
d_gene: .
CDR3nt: TGTGCCAGCAGTTCACTCTTTGGGGAAAAACTGTTTTTT
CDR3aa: CASSSLFGEKLFF

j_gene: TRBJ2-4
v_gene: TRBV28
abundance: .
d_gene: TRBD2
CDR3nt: TGTGCCAGCAGTGGACTAGCGGGAGGGCCCGGAAACATTCAGTACTTC
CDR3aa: CASSGLAGGPGNIQYF